This T cell receptor beta chain is drawn from a study of CD8+ T cells in alopecia areata. Extraction and reverse transcription of RNA yielded cDNA as the sequencing template. Data came from immunoSEQ multiplex PCR; TCRdb stores just in-frame clones and leaves some out. Here the sample spans about 94,000 clones, around 70% being singletons. The CDR3 runs 16 residues. V shed 3 bases and J 3 bases; nucleotides not matched to a gene: 11. The germline gives CDR1 SNHLY, CDR2 FYNNEI. The treatment is: oral pan-JAK inhibitor, 5-10 mg twice daily. This material consisted of CD8+ T cells sorted from blood, taken at week 44, from a patient treated with tofacitinib. The chain carries TRBV2 and TRBJ2-7; 7 nucleotides agree with TRBD1. This receptor was obtained from a human donor with alopecia areata. CDR3 amino acids: CASSESGQRLNYEQYF. The CDR3 coding sequence is TGTGCCAGCAGTGAGTCGGGACAGAGACTAAACTACGAGCAGTACTTC.